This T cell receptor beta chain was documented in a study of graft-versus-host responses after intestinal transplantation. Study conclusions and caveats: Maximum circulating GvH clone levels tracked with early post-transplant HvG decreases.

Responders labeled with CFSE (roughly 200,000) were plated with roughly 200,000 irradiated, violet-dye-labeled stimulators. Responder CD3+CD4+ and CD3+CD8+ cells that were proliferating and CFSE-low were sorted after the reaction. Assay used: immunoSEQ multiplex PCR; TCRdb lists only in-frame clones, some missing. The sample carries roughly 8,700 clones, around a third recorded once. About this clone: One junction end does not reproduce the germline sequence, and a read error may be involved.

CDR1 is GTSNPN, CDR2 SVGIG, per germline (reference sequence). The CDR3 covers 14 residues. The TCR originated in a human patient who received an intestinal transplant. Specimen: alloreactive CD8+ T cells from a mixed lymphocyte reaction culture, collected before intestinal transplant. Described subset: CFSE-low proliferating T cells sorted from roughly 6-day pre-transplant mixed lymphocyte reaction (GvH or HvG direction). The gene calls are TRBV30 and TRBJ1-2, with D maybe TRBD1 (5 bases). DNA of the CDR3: TGTGCCTGGAGTGGCGACAGTATCAGCTATGGCTCCCCCTTC. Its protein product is CAWSGDSISYGSPF.